One and the same sample provided the 27 T cell receptor beta chains below, sequenced in a study of cytomegalovirus exposure and HLA in healthy donors. It was with 60 Vbeta and 13 Jbeta primers that the PCR ran. The repertoire was sequenced with immunoSEQ multiplex PCR; TCRdb's copy has only in-frame clones and lacks some. The top ten hold approximately 1.1% of the sample, which has approximately 130,000 clones, around four fifths seen once. Sequences were obtained from PBMCs. The receptors were gathered from a boy younger than 18 in good health and CMV-seronegative.

V usage is TRBV7-8 and J usage is TRBJ2-5; 11 nucleotides line up with TRBD2. Trimming at V came to 5 bases and at J to 4 bases, leaving 9 bases not matched to a gene. Germline V gene lookup returns CDR1 SGHVS and CDR2 FQNEAQ. This CDR3 comprises 16 residues. CDR3 DNA: TGTGCCAGCAGCCCAGCTCAAGGACTAGCGGGAGAGACCCAGTACTTC. This sequence encodes CASSPAQGLAGETQYF.

The chain joins TRBV7-2 to TRBJ2-5, with 8 bases matching TRBD1. This CDR3 region has 14 residues. Trimming cost V 4 bases and J 11 bases; bases outside gene matches: 12. Germline V CDR1 and CDR2: SGHTA, FQGNSA. CDR3 in amino acids: CASSSRGQGHEQYF. CDR3 nucleotides: TGTGCCAGCAGCTCCCGTGGACAGGGTCATGAGCAGTACTTC.

In this sample, this clone turned up a few times. V usage is TRBV5-6 and J usage is TRBJ2-5; 7 bases are a match to TRBD2. J gave up 2 bases and V 3 bases, and 7 bases lay outside the gene matches. Germline values: CDR1 SGHDT, CDR2 YYEEEE. The CDR3 is 15 residues long. DNA of the CDR3: TGTGCCAGCAGCTCTAAGCGGGACTTACAAGAGACCCAGTACTTC. The encoded protein is CASSSKRDLQETQYF.

The chain carries TRBV6-1 and TRBJ2-3; 7 bases line up with TRBD2. There are 16 residues in the CDR3. V lost 4 bases to trimming and J lost 1 base; unmatched junction nucleotides: 8. Per germline, CDR1 MNHNS and CDR2 SASEGT. The DNA for the CDR3 is TGTGCCAGCAGTGTCGTACCTCTAGCGGGCACAGATACGCAGTATTTT. As protein: CASSVVPLAGTDTQYF.

This chain connects TRBV9 to TRBJ2-1, with D possibly matching TRBD2 (7 bases). The CDR3 length is 15 residues. Trimming cost V 3 bases and J 8 bases, with 18 bases left between them. Germline V gives CDR1 SGDLS, CDR2 YYNGEE. CDR3 DNA: TGTGCCAGCAGCGGGAGGGGGGCTAGCGGCGATGAGCAGTTCTTC. It codes for CASSGRGASGDEQFF.

The genes are TRBV25-1 and TRBJ2-2; 9 bases are shared with TRBD1. J lost 5 bases, V lost 0 bases, and 7 bases had no gene match. The CDR3 totals 17 residues. CDR1 is MGHDK, CDR2 SYGVNS, per germline. CDR3 sequence: CASSEYTGQGRTGELFF. CDR3 coding DNA: TGTGCCAGCAGTGAATATACGGGACAGGGAAGGACCGGGGAGCTGTTTTTT.

The chain has TRBV6-6 and TRBJ1-1; a weak D match, TRBD1 (6 bases). The CDR3 is made up of 15 amino acids. V lost 0 bases to trimming and J lost 6 bases, with 14 bases between them. CDR1 and CDR2 from the germline V gene are MNHNY and SVGAGI (reference sequence). CDR3 sequence reads: CASSYSGGQVSEAFF. Here the CDR3 DNA reads TGTGCCAGCAGTTACTCGGGGGGGCAAGTATCTGAAGCTTTCTTT.

The V gene is TRBV7-2, the J gene TRBJ2-7; D uncertain. CDR1 and CDR2 from the germline V gene are SGHTA and FQGNSA. The V gene lost 4 bases and the J gene lost 4 bases, with 14 bases spanning the gap. The CDR3 contains 14 residues. The CDR3 sequence is CASSSSASRYEQYF. The CDR3 coding sequence is TGTGCCAGCAGCTCAAGCGCAAGCCGGTACGAGCAGTACTTC.

The gene calls are TRBV4-3 and TRBJ2-1; TRBD2 matches 10 bases. The CDR3 has 15 amino acids. The germline gives CDR1 LGHNA, CDR2 YSLEER. The trim removed 3 bases at V and 4 bases at J, leaving 3 bases unmatched. CDR3 residues: CASSQVAGGYNEQFF. In nucleotides, the CDR3 is TGCGCCAGCAGCCAGGTAGCGGGAGGATACAATGAGCAGTTCTTC.

The chain is built from TRBV13 and TRBJ2-7; 8 positions match TRBD1. Germline V lookup: CDR1 PRHDT, CDR2 FYEKMQ (reference sequence). Unmatched junction bases numbered 12, after V lost 6 bases and J lost 5 bases. The CDR3 loop spans 15 amino acids. The CDR3 sequence: CASRITEDRDHEQYF. The CDR3 region has the DNA TGTGCCAGCAGGATAACGGAGGACAGGGACCACGAGCAGTACTTC.

This clone was picked up one time. The J gene is TRBJ2-7, the V gene TRBV5-8; possibly TRBD1 for D (5 bases). The CDR3 loop spans 11 amino acids. The V end lost 6 bases, the J end lost 7 bases, and 11 bases lay between the germline ends. From germline, CDR1 is SGHTS and CDR2 YDEGEE. CDR3 region: CASTVGAEQYF. For the CDR3, the DNA is TGTGCCAGCACCGTTGGGGCAGAGCAGTACTTC.

J is TRBJ2-1 and V is TRBV6-1; D might be TRBD1 (5 bases). The V gene's germline CDR1 is MNHNS and CDR2 SASEGT. This CDR3 comprises 13 residues. The V and J ends lost 8 bases and 6 bases respectively, with 14 bases between them. The CDR3 loop reads CASVWTFSNEQFF. In DNA, the CDR3 is TGTGCCAGCGTCTGGACATTTTCCAATGAGCAGTTCTTC.

This clone has just one count. The rearrangement uses TRBV4-2 and TRBJ2-3; a weak D match, TRBD2 (5 bases). The CDR3 is 15 amino acids. The V end lost 0 bases, the J end lost 4 bases, and 11 bases lay between the germline ends. The germline gives CDR1 LGHNA, CDR2 YNFKEQ. The CDR3 sequence is CASSQEVGAADTQYF. In DNA, the CDR3 is TGTGCCAGCAGCCAAGAGGTGGGAGCCGCAGATACGCAGTATTTT.

The table lists this clone with a count of one. CDR3: CASSLYGGRYEQYF. In DNA form, the CDR3 reads TGTGCCAGCAGTTTGTATGGGGGGAGGTACGAGCAGTACTTC. The chain links TRBV27 to TRBJ2-7; TRBD2 is a possible D gene (6 bases). The CDR3 totals 14 residues. Trimming cost V 3 bases and J 4 bases, with 13 bases left between them. Germline assignment: CDR1 MNHEY and CDR2 SMNVEV (reference sequence).

The chain links TRBV25-1 to TRBJ1-1; 8 bases are shared with TRBD1. The CDR3 extends over 12 amino acids. V shed 4 bases and J 11 bases; nucleotides not matched to a gene: 6. Germline CDR1 and CDR2: MGHDK and SYGVNS. The CDR3 nucleotides are TGTGCCAGCAGTGTTTCAGGGGGCCTGGCTTTCTTT. Encoded protein: CASSVSGGLAFF.

The chain combines TRBV6-1 with TRBJ2-7; 8 nucleotides agree with TRBD2. V shed 3 bases, J shed 0 bases, and the junction held 10 bases outside the gene matches. Germline lookup yields CDR1 MNHNS and CDR2 SASEGT. The CDR3 has 17 amino acids. CDR3 in amino acids: CASSDPPREGSSYEQYF. CDR3 DNA: TGTGCCAGCAGTGACCCGCCCCGGGAGGGCTCCTCCTACGAGCAGTACTTC.

For this clone: Other DNA sequences in this specimen translate into the identical CDR3. The chain carries TRBV11-2 and TRBJ1-1; D is possibly TRBD1 (5 bases). This CDR3 contains 14 residues. The V end was cut by 8 bases, the J end by 1 base, with 14 bases between. Germline CDR1 reads SGHAT; CDR2 reads FQNNGV. CDR3 sequence reads: CASRPPGGNTEAFF. CDR3 coding DNA: TGTGCCAGCCGCCCCCCCGGGGGGAACACTGAAGCTTTCTTT.

The chain joins TRBV23-1 to TRBJ2-7; D is unresolved. TRBV23-1 is marked as an open reading frame, function uncertain. With 0 bases removed from V and 0 bases from J, the gap between germline ends came to 6 bases. The CDR3 has 14 residues. CDR3 residues: CASSQSNSSYEQYF. CDR3 bases: TGCGCCAGCAGTCAATCGAACAGCTCCTACGAGCAGTACTTC.

This clone was recorded only once. The V call is TRBV6-4, the J call TRBJ2-1; 8 nucleotides match TRBD1. The CDR3 is 14 residues long. V trimming: 4 bases; J trimming: 7 bases; junction bases outside the gene matches: 6. Germline V gene lookup returns CDR1 MRHNA and CDR2 SNTAGT. CDR3 sequence (DNA): TGTGCCAGCAGTGCCCAGGGGGCCTGGAATGAGCAGTTCTTC. Encoded protein: CASSAQGAWNEQFF.

The rearrangement uses TRBV5-4 and TRBJ2-1; perhaps TRBD2 as D (5 bases). The germline CDR1 and CDR2 sequences are SGHNT and YYREEE (reference sequence). This CDR3 is 15 amino acids long. The V and J ends lost 4 bases and 5 bases respectively, with 16 bases between them. As DNA, the CDR3 is TGTGCCAGCAGCCCGGCCGGGATCCGGAACAATGAGCAGTTCTTC. Translating it yields CASSPAGIRNNEQFF.

The genes are TRBV28 and TRBJ2-3; tentative D call: TRBD1 (6 bases). V lost 5 bases and J lost 2, with 14 bases in between. The CDR3 has 15 residues. From germline, CDR1 is MDHEN and CDR2 SYDVKM. For the CDR3, the DNA is TGTGCCAGCAGTGATAAACAGGGTAACACAGATACGCAGTATTTT. Protein product: CASSDKQGNTDTQYF.

The chain recombines TRBV19 with TRBJ1-5; no clear D gene. Germline-derived CDR1 and CDR2 are LNHDA and SQIVND (reference sequence). With 3 bases removed from V and 4 bases from J, the gap between germline ends came to 7 bases. The CDR3 is made up of 13 amino acids. The CDR3 coding sequence is TGTGCCAGTAGTATTAACGGGAATCAGCCCCAGCATTTT. It specifies CASSINGNQPQHF.

As concerns this clone: One end of the junction varies from germline; a read error may be responsible. The chain recombines TRBV2 with TRBJ2-5; 7 bases fit TRBD1. Germline V gene lookup returns CDR1 SNHLY and CDR2 FYNNEI. The CDR3 totals 16 residues. CDR3 nucleotides: TGTGCCAGCAGGGAAGGCCGTCAGGGGGTGGGAGAGACCCAGTACTTC. As protein: CASREGRQGVGETQYF. The variable domain in full, completed from reference TRBV2 and TRBJ2-5, reads EPEVTQTPSHQVTQMGQEVILRCVPISNHLYFYWYRQILGQKVEFLVSFYNNEISEKSEIFDDQFSVERPDGSNFTLKIRSTKLEDSAMYFCASREGRQGVGETQYFGPGTRLLVL.

This clone was recorded a few times. The genes are TRBV5-1 and TRBJ2-1; weak D call: TRBD1 (5 bases). The CDR3 covers 14 residues. Trimming pared 2 bases from V and 2 bases from J, leaving 8 bases between. Per the germline V gene, CDR1 is SGHRS and CDR2 is YFSETQ. CDR3 region: CASSFRDPYNEQFF. In nucleotides, the CDR3 is TGCGCCAGCAGCTTCAGGGATCCCTACAATGAGCAGTTCTTC.

With respect to this clone: One end of the junction does not line up with germline, which may come from a read error. This chain uses TRBV20-1 with TRBJ2-5, with D unclear. The length of the CDR3 is 11 residues. The germline V gene encodes CDR1 DFQATT and CDR2 SNEGSKA (reference sequence). The CDR3 DNA sequence: TGCAGTGCTAGGCACCAGGAGACCCAGTACTTC. Its protein product is CSARHQETQYF.

The V gene is TRBV30, the J gene TRBJ1-6, with 8 nucleotides matching TRBD1. The V and J ends lost 3 bases and 7 bases, in that order; junction bases with no gene match: 8. The CDR3 is 15 amino acids. Germline values: CDR1 GTSNPN, CDR2 SVGIG (reference sequence). The CDR3 protein is CAWRYQGAGNSPLHF. The CDR3 DNA reads as TGTGCCTGGAGATACCAGGGGGCGGGGAATTCACCCCTCCACTTT.

This chain links TRBV5-1 with TRBJ2-1; 11 bases line up with TRBD2. The CDR3 extends over 15 amino acids. The J segment lost 7 bases and the V segment lost 0 bases, leaving 3 bases of the junction unmatched. CDR1 is SGHRS and CDR2 is YFSETQ in the germline V gene. The chain's CDR3 is CASSLVAGGRNEQFF. CDR3 bases: TGCGCCAGCAGCTTGGTAGCGGGAGGGAGAAATGAGCAGTTCTTC.